Below are 26 T cell receptor beta chains sequenced from a single sample in a study of OX40 agonist ivuxolimab in advanced cancers. Measured with immunoSEQ multiplex PCR; TCRdb has only the in-frame clones, and not every one. Here the sample spans approximately 82,000 clones, about 83% being singletons. Sample: CD4+ or CD8+ T cells sorted from blood, taken in a trial of the OX40 agonist ivuxolimab. All receptors come from an adult with an advanced solid tumor such as melanoma, head and neck, liver or kidney cancer.

The rearrangement links TRBV19 to TRBJ2-5, with D tentatively TRBD2 (5 bases). Germline CDR1 reads LNHDA; CDR2 reads SQIVND (reference sequence). V was clipped by 5 bases and J by 5 bases, with 21 bases between them. This CDR3 is 16 amino acids long. The CDR3 is CASSPTLFLAQETQYF. In DNA form, the CDR3 reads TGTGCCAGTAGTCCCACTCTGTTTTTAGCGCAGGAGACCCAGTACTTC.

As regards this clone: At one boundary the junction diverges from the germline segment, which might be a read error. The genes are TRBV6-5 and TRBJ2-7, with TRBD2 matching 10 bases. In germline, CDR1 is MNHEY, CDR2 SVGAGI. The CDR3 consists of 16 residues. CDR3 DNA: TGTGCCAGCAGTAACTCCCTAGCGGGGGCAGCCTACGAGCAGTACTTC. This encodes CASSNSLAGAAYEQYF.

The V call is TRBV9, the J call TRBJ1-6; no definite D call. Germline CDR1 is SGDLS and CDR2 is YYNGEE. V shed 2 bases and J shed 6 bases, with 3 bases lying between them. This CDR3 spans 12 amino acids. The CDR3 here is CASSVVNSPLHF. CDR3 bases: TGTGCCAGCAGCGTTGTTAATTCACCCCTCCACTTT.

The genes are TRBV11-2 and TRBJ2-5; D ambiguous. Trimming took off 0 bases at V and 5 bases at J, with 10 bases between the two ends. Per germline, CDR1 SGHAT and CDR2 FQNNGV. The CDR3 is 14 residues long. The CDR3 region is CASSLDNSGETQYF. For the CDR3, the DNA is TGTGCCAGCAGCTTAGATAATAGTGGGGAGACCCAGTACTTC.

The rearrangement links TRBV5-5 to TRBJ1-4, with D maybe TRBD1 (5 bases). The V gene's germline CDR1 is SGHKS and CDR2 YYEKEE (reference sequence). V lost 4 bases and J 0 bases, leaving 7 bases between the germline ends. CDR3 length: 14 amino acids. The CDR3 DNA sequence: TGTGCCAGCAGCCCCAGGGCAACTAATGAAAAACTGTTTTTT. Translated, it gives CASSPRATNEKLFF.

This chain uses TRBV9 with TRBJ2-7; D is undetermined. Germline CDR1 SGDLS, CDR2 YYNGEE. With 4 bases removed from V and 3 bases from J, the gap between germline ends came to 14 bases. There are 14 residues in the CDR3. CDR3 region: CASSPRFESYEQYF. The CDR3 DNA reads TGTGCCAGCAGCCCCCGCTTCGAAAGCTACGAGCAGTACTTC. The variable domain in full, completed from reference TRBV9 and TRBJ2-7, reads DSGVTQTPKHLITATGQRVTLRCSPRSGDLSVYWYQQSLDQGLQFLIQYYNGEERAKGNILERFSAQQFPDLHSELNLSSLELGDSALYFCASSPRFESYEQYFGPGTRLTVT.

This sequence joins TRBV11-3 and TRBJ2-2; 9 nucleotides match TRBD2. The V gene end was trimmed by 4 bases and the J gene end by 7 bases; junction bases not matched to a gene: 10. Per germline, CDR1 SGHNT and CDR2 YENEEA. This CDR3 has 16 residues. As DNA, the CDR3 is TGTGCCAGCAGCTCCCCTGCGGGAGGGCCCGTCGGGGAGCTGTTTTTT. Translated, it gives CASSSPAGGPVGELFF.

J is TRBJ1-6 and V is TRBV9; D unresolved. CDR3 length: 14 residues. Trimming shortened V by 0 bases and J by 7 bases, and 8 bases separated the two germline ends. Per the germline V gene, CDR1 is SGDLS and CDR2 is YYNGEE. The CDR3: CASSVATKNSPLHF. CDR3 in DNA: TGTGCCAGCAGCGTAGCTACTAAAAATTCACCCCTCCACTTT.

This chain uses TRBV2 with TRBJ1-1, with TRBD1 identical over 8 bases. The V gene's germline CDR1 is SNHLY and CDR2 FYNNEI. Trimming took 8 bases from V and 4 from J; bases not matched to a gene: 6. The CDR3 has 13 residues. CDR3 in amino acids: CASDRQGRTEAFF. CDR3 coding DNA: TGTGCCAGCGATCGACAGGGGCGCACTGAAGCTTTCTTT.

V is TRBV11-3 and J is TRBJ2-7, with TRBD1 identical over 9 bases. The V segment lost 5 bases and the J segment 7 bases; nucleotides outside the gene matches: 6. Germline CDR1 and CDR2: SGHNT and YENEEA. The CDR3 is 13 amino acids. Here the CDR3 reads CASSPGQGREQYF. The CDR3 coding sequence is TGTGCCAGCAGCCCCGGACAGGGGAGGGAGCAGTACTTC.

The CDR3 protein is CASSNRGISGANVLTF. CDR3 coding DNA: TGTGCCAGCAGTAACAGGGGGATCTCTGGGGCCAACGTCCTGACTTTC. The V gene is TRBV27, the J gene TRBJ2-6, with 8 positions matching TRBD1. This CDR3 is built from 16 residues. CDR1 and CDR2 from the germline V gene are MNHEY and SMNVEV (reference sequence). The V segment lost 5 bases and the J segment 0 bases; nucleotides outside the gene matches: 3.

This chain uses TRBV28 with TRBJ1-2; 12 positions match TRBD1. Germline V gives CDR1 MDHEN, CDR2 SYDVKM. The CDR3 is 17 amino acids. After removal of 5 bases from V and 5 bases from J, the junction contained 12 bases not matched to a gene. The CDR3 loop is CASSAPGQGAQKYGYTF. CDR3 DNA sequence: TGTGCCAGCAGTGCACCGGGACAGGGGGCGCAAAAATATGGCTACACCTTC.

Notes on this clone: This may stem from a read error, because a much larger clone lies one nucleotide away. Other DNA sequences from this sample encode an identical CDR3 as well. This rearrangement joins TRBV7-2 to TRBJ2-5; D remains unclear. Germline lookup yields CDR1 SGHTA and CDR2 FQGNSA. The CDR3 covers 16 residues. This CDR3 is CASSQESALERSEQYF. CDR3 DNA: TGCGCCAGCAGCCAAGAATCGGCCCTCGAACGGTCTGAGCAGTACTTC. Drawing the rest from reference TRBV7-2 and TRBJ2-5, the complete variable domain is GAGVSQSPSNKVTEKGKDVELRCDPISGHTALYWYRQSLGQGLEFLIYFQGNSAPDKSGLPSDRFSAERTGGSVSTLTIQRTQQEDSAVYLCASSQESALERSEQYFGPGTRLLVL.

CDR3 sequence (DNA): TGTGCCAGCAGTTTGGGACGGTACAATGAGCAGTTCTTC. Its translation is CASSLGRYNEQFF. The chain is built from TRBV6-5 and TRBJ2-1; D is possibly TRBD1 or TRBD2 (5 bases each). Per the germline V gene, CDR1 is MNHEY and CDR2 is SVGAGI. This CDR3 has 13 residues. V gave up 4 bases and J gave up 4 bases, with 8 bases separating them.

V and J are TRBV7-8 and TRBJ1-4; D might be TRBD1 (5 bases). Germline V gene lookup returns CDR1 SGHVS and CDR2 FQNEAQ. This CDR3 has 15 residues. Deletions cut 5 bases from V and 3 bases from J, with 13 bases between. The CDR3 sequence: CASSQRDGSNEKLFF. CDR3 nucleotides: TGTGCCAGCAGCCAACGGGACGGTTCTAATGAAAAACTGTTTTTT.

CDR3 DNA sequence: TGTGCCTGGACGGGGGCCTATAATTCACCCCTCCACTTT. This codes for CAWTGAYNSPLHF. This chain joins TRBV30 and TRBJ1-6; maybe TRBD1 (5 bases). This CDR3 comprises 13 residues. CDR1 is GTSNPN, CDR2 SVGIG, per germline (reference sequence). V was shortened by 4 bases and J by 2 bases, with 6 bases between the two germline ends. Full variable domain (remainder filled in from reference TRBV30 and TRBJ1-6): SQTIHQWPATLVQPVGSPLSLECTVEGTSNPNLYWYRQAAGRGLQLLFYSVGIGQISSEVPQNLSASRPQDRQFILSSKKLLLSDSGFYLCAWTGAYNSPLHFGNGTRLTVT.

CDR3 nucleotides: TGCAGCGTGGCTCCCGAGACTGAAGCTTTCTTT. This gives the protein CSVAPETEAFF. J is TRBJ1-1 and V is TRBV29-1, with D hard to call. Germline lookup yields CDR1 SQVTM and CDR2 ANQGSEA. V was cut by 6 bases and J by 5 bases, with 10 bases left in between. The CDR3 covers 11 residues.

This chain links TRBV5-6 with TRBJ1-1, with D unclear. The V end was cut by 0 bases, the J end by 3 bases, with 12 bases between. The CDR3 loop spans 15 amino acids. Germline V gives CDR1 SGHDT, CDR2 YYEEEE. For the CDR3, the DNA is TGTGCCAGCAGCTTGGACCCCTATCGGGACACTGAAGCTTTCTTT. Its protein is CASSLDPYRDTEAFF.

The CDR3 is CASSVQGVGEQETQYF. As DNA, the CDR3 is TGTGCCAGCAGCGTTCAAGGGGTCGGGGAACAAGAGACCCAGTACTTC. This chain connects TRBV7-2 to TRBJ2-5; D possibly uses TRBD1 or TRBD2 (5 bases each). Germline V gene lookup returns CDR1 SGHTA and CDR2 FQGNSA. There are 16 residues in the CDR3. V was trimmed by 5 bases and J by 2 bases, leaving 18 bases between them.

The V and J genes are TRBV6-1 and TRBJ2-3, with 7 nucleotides matching TRBD2. Germline CDR1 reads MNHNS; CDR2 reads SASEGT. J lost 4 bases, V lost 6 bases, and 7 bases had no gene match. The CDR3 is 14 residues long. This CDR3 is CASRIAGRADTQYF. In DNA form, the CDR3 reads TGTGCCAGCAGGATCGCAGGGAGGGCAGATACGCAGTATTTT.

V is TRBV2 and J is TRBJ2-3; 11 bases line up with TRBD1. V was clipped by 6 bases and J by 7 bases; unmatched bases: 6. Germline assignment: CDR1 SNHLY and CDR2 FYNNEI. The CDR3 covers 14 residues. CDR3 protein: CASRGTGGWNTQYF. CDR3 DNA sequence: TGTGCCAGCAGAGGGACAGGGGGATGGAATACGCAGTATTTT.

The rearrangement links TRBV7-9 to TRBJ2-7, with 14 bases fitting TRBD2. This CDR3 is 18 amino acids long. Germline CDR1 and CDR2: SEHNR and FQNEAQ (reference sequence). V was pared by 3 bases and J by 3 bases, with 10 bases of the junction left unmatched. The DNA for the CDR3 is TGTGCCAGCAGCTTGGGACTAGCGGGAGAGGGTTTTTACTACGAGCAGTACTTC. Translating it yields CASSLGLAGEGFYYEQYF.

The chain joins TRBV9 to TRBJ2-2; TRBD2 aligns across 9 bases. This CDR3 contains 16 residues. Germline trimming cut 4 bases from V and 4 bases from J; bases unmatched to any gene: 8. Germline-derived CDR1 and CDR2 are SGDLS and YYNGEE. The chain's CDR3 is CASSPRLAALTGELFF. The DNA of the CDR3 is TGTGCCAGCAGCCCGAGACTAGCGGCCCTCACCGGGGAGCTGTTTTTT.

Worth noting for this clone: The junction departs from the called germline gene at one end, perhaps through a read error. The chain joins TRBV10-2 to TRBJ2-5; 8 bases agree with TRBD1. CDR1 and CDR2 from the germline V gene are WSHSY and SAAADI. This CDR3 is 12 amino acids long. The CDR3 is CAIGQGQETQYF. In DNA form, the CDR3 reads TGTGCCATAGGACAGGGTCAAGAGACCCAGTACTTC.

CDR3 protein: CASRTSREGEKLFF. The CDR3 coding sequence is TGTGCCAGCAGAACTTCAAGGGAGGGAGAAAAACTGTTTTTT. The chain couples TRBV6-5 to TRBJ1-4, with D unresolved. CDR3 length: 14 amino acids. CDR1 is MNHEY, CDR2 SVGAGI, per germline. V lost 6 bases and J 8 bases, leaving 16 bases between the germline ends.

The rearrangement joins TRBV30 to TRBJ1-1; a weak D match, TRBD1 (6 bases). The V gene lost 7 bases and the J gene lost 4 bases, with 16 bases spanning the gap. The CDR3 totals 13 residues. From germline, CDR1 is GTSNPN and CDR2 SVGIG (reference sequence). The CDR3 bases are TGTGCCTCCCTAGGGGGGGGCGGCACTGAAGCTTTCTTT. This translates into CASLGGGGTEAFF.